The sequence of this TCR beta chain was determined in a study of early T cells in non-severe SARS-CoV-2 infection. The wider study: Bulk RNA taken from unsorted whole blood was sequenced, leaving chains unpaired.

On this clonotype itself: Antigen unknown.

General observations from the study: Anti-spike CD8 responses were favored in VDJdb matching, and private and CD4 specificities were missed.

Unique molecular identifiers (one per individual cDNA molecule) were attached. TCRdb ran MiXCR on the 5' RACE reads and lists one entry per CDR3 protein. Of around 81,000 distinct CDR3 sequences detected, around 15% appear once; the ten largest clones hold 9.5% to 13%. This CDR3 region has 15 residues. The ends were cut back, 1 base at V and 6 bases at J, with 13 bases in the middle. CDR1 is MRHNA, CDR2 SNTAGT, per germline. Input material: whole blood. This receptor was taken from an adult who was a healthcare worker with PCR-confirmed SARS-CoV-2 infection or an uninfected control (not recorded which). The rearrangement uses TRBV6-4 and TRBJ2-1, with a tentative D call TRBD2 (5 bases). The CDR3 region is CASSDFPSRGNEQFF. DNA of the CDR3: TGTGCCAGCAGTGACTTTCCGTCTCGGGGCAATGAGCAGTTCTTC.